One T cell receptor beta chain is described in this entry. The time point here: pre-treatment sample, taken before nivolumab and TIL therapy. Germline CDR1 SEHNR, CDR2 FQNEAQ (reference sequence). With V trimmed by 3 bases and J by 0 bases, 0 bases remained unmatched. The CDR3 is 15 residues long. This sample was included in a study of TIL therapy for anti-PD-1-resistant metastatic lung cancer. Sequencing used immunoSEQ v3. The assay was immunoSEQ multiplex PCR, and TCRdb's table has in-frame clones only and misses some. The sample has 55,000 or so clones, about 81% seen once. The rearrangement uses TRBV7-9 and TRBJ2-1; 9 bases agree with TRBD2. This receptor was identified in a person between 25 and 79 years old with non-small cell lung cancer. The sample consisted of blood, taken at baseline. CDR3 sequence reads: CASSFSGSSYNEQFF. DNA for the CDR3: TGTGCCAGCAGCTTTAGCGGGAGCTCCTACAATGAGCAGTTCTTC.